One and the same sample provided the 32 T cell receptor beta chains below, sequenced in a study of blood T cell repertoires in COVID-19 (dated by TCRdb to about 2020). The library was built by means of the immunoSEQ multiplex PCR assay. TCRdb mirrors the immuneACCESS table, restricted to in-frame sequences. Some clones are absent from its copies; in checked studies, under half trace to an unresolved V gene, and the reason for the others is unknown. In all, the sample holds 150,000 or so clones, and 70% to 90% of those were seen once. The leading ten clones occupy about 4.7% of the sample. Sequencing used peripheral blood. These receptor sequences come from a human donor in a cohort sampled during active COVID-19.

V gene TRBV4-2 combines with J gene TRBJ1-1, with 7 positions matching TRBD1. With 5 bases clipped from V and 5 bases from J, the junction kept 14 bases outside the gene matches. CDR1 and CDR2 from the germline V gene are LGHNA and YNFKEQ. CDR3 length equals 16 residues. CDR3 sequence: CASSYGTAGAGTEAFF. The CDR3 bases are TGTGCCAGCAGCTATGGGACAGCGGGAGCGGGAACTGAAGCTTTCTTT.

The gene calls are TRBV3-1 (or the pseudogene TRBV3-2) and TRBJ1-1; D is possibly TRBD1 (6 bases). The CDR3 consists of 15 residues. Trimming stripped 4 bases from V and 4 bases from J, with 16 bases between. The germline V gene encodes CDR1 LGHDT and CDR2 YNNKEL (reference sequence). CDR3 amino acids: CASSPWSGAGTEAFF. CDR3 coding DNA: TGTGCCAGCAGCCCATGGTCAGGGGCGGGCACTGAAGCTTTCTTT.

The chain has TRBV19 and TRBJ2-7; TRBD1 agrees at 8 bases. V lost 3 bases to trimming and J lost 2 bases; unmatched junction nucleotides: 6. The germline CDR1 and CDR2 sequences are LNHDA and SQIVND (reference sequence). This CDR3 is 15 amino acids long. The CDR3 is CASSISRQGTYEQYF. In DNA form, the CDR3 reads TGTGCCAGTAGTATTTCTCGACAGGGGACCTACGAGCAGTACTTC.

The rearrangement joins TRBV11-1 to TRBJ2-7; 7 bases align to TRBD2. J lost 2 bases, V lost 3 bases, and 4 bases had no gene match. The V gene's germline CDR1 is SGHAT and CDR2 FQDESV (reference sequence). The CDR3 length is 14 residues. CDR3: CASSFQTSTYEQYF. The CDR3, as DNA: TGTGCCAGCAGCTTTCAGACTAGCACCTACGAGCAGTACTTC.

V and J are TRBV9 and TRBJ1-1; TRBD1 matches 8 bases. Germline lookup yields CDR1 SGDLS and CDR2 YYNGEE. The CDR3 covers 16 residues. V lost 3 bases and J lost 3; bases outside the gene matches: 10. The DNA for the CDR3 is TGTGCCAGCAGCGGAGCGCCAGTGGACAGGGACACTGAAGCTTTCTTT. It specifies CASSGAPVDRDTEAFF.

This clone was observed a handful of times. The rearrangement links TRBV7-9 to TRBJ1-2; TRBD1 agrees at 8 bases. The germline V gene encodes CDR1 SEHNR and CDR2 FQNEAQ (reference sequence). This CDR3 has 15 residues. The V gene end was trimmed by 2 bases and the J gene end by 5 bases; junction bases not matched to a gene: 7. The CDR3 DNA reads as TGTGCCAGCAGCTTAATGGACAGGGTGGATTATGGCTACACCTTC. Protein: CASSLMDRVDYGYTF. Full variable domain (missing parts from reference TRBV7-9 and TRBJ1-2): DTGVSQNPRHKITKRGQNVTFRCDPISEHNRLYWYRQTLGQGPEFLTYFQNEAQLEKSRLLSDRFSAERPKGSFSTLEIQRTEQGDSAMYLCASSLMDRVDYGYTFGSGTRLTVV.

Turning to this clone: This specimen includes other DNA sequences encoding the same CDR3. The chain employs TRBV4-1 and TRBJ2-3, with TRBD1 matching 8 bases. V shed 0 bases, J shed 1 base, and the junction held 0 bases outside the gene matches. Germline V gives CDR1 MGHRA, CDR2 YSYEKL. The CDR3 covers 15 residues. CDR3 bases: TGCGCCAGCAGCCAAGAGGACAGGGGCACAGATACGCAGTATTTT. Its protein product is CASSQEDRGTDTQYF.

CDR3 sequence: CASSIDTTSVKQYF. The CDR3 coding sequence is TGTGCCAGTAGTATAGATACGACTTCAGTGAAGCAGTACTTC. The rearrangement joins TRBV19 to TRBJ2-7; the D is unclear. Germline V gene sequence: CDR1 LNHDA, CDR2 SQIVND (reference sequence). The CDR3 is made up of 14 amino acids. V was pared by 0 bases and J by 8 bases, with 14 bases between.

The chain has TRBV3-1 (or the pseudogene TRBV3-2) and TRBJ2-1; D remains ambiguous. The CDR3 is 16 residues long. The V gene's germline CDR1 is LGHDT and CDR2 YNNKEL (reference sequence). V was trimmed by 1 base and J by 5 bases, leaving 15 bases between them. Here the CDR3 reads CASSQGSRLADNEQFF. The DNA for the CDR3 is TGTGCCAGCAGCCAAGGGTCGAGACTTGCCGACAATGAGCAGTTCTTC.

The chain combines TRBV9 with TRBJ2-2, with D perhaps matching TRBD2 (7 bases). The CDR3 loop spans 16 amino acids. Looked up from germline, CDR1 is SGDLS and CDR2 is YYNGEE. Between the trimmed V and J ends, which lost 0 bases and 4 bases, there was a span of 13 bases. The CDR3 loop is CASSVGGGQPTGELFF. CDR3 nucleotides: TGTGCCAGCAGCGTAGGGGGGGGCCAGCCCACCGGGGAGCTGTTTTTT. Drawing the rest from reference TRBV9 and TRBJ2-2, the complete variable domain is DSGVTQTPKHLITATGQRVTLRCSPRSGDLSVYWYQQSLDQGLQFLIQYYNGEERAKGNILERFSAQQFPDLHSELNLSSLELGDSALYFCASSVGGGQPTGELFFGEGSRLTVL.

The V gene is TRBV29-1, the J gene TRBJ2-7, with TRBD1 as a possible D gene (6 bases). This CDR3 spans 13 amino acids. V gave up 2 bases and J gave up 2 bases, with 10 bases separating them. Germline V gives CDR1 SQVTM, CDR2 ANQGSEA. DNA for the CDR3: TGCAGCGTTGAATCAGGACAGACCTACGAGCAGTACTTC. As protein: CSVESGQTYEQYF.

The chain is built from TRBV14 and TRBJ1-4; 9 bases map to TRBD1. The CDR3 loop spans 12 amino acids. Germline V lookup: CDR1 SGHDN, CDR2 FVKESK. J gave up 10 bases and V 8 bases, and 5 bases lay outside the gene matches. The CDR3 nucleotides are TGTGCCAGCCCCTTGACAGGGGGAAAACTGTTTTTT. It specifies CASPLTGGKLFF.

The rearrangement links TRBV4-3 to TRBJ1-2; 7 bases match TRBD1. The CDR3 spans 16 residues. V lost 0 bases and J lost 4; bases outside the gene matches: 8. Germline values: CDR1 LGHNA, CDR2 YSLEER. The CDR3: CASSQDRETGRYGYTF. The CDR3 DNA reads as TGCGCCAGCAGCCAAGATCGGGAGACAGGGCGCTATGGCTACACCTTC.

The CDR3 DNA sequence: TGTGCCAGCAGCACATCCGGGTCCTCTGGAAACACCATATATTTT. It specifies CASSTSGSSGNTIYF. The chain couples TRBV6-6 to TRBJ1-3; no clear D. Between the trimmed V and J ends, which lost 6 bases and 0 bases, there was a span of 12 bases. There are 15 residues in the CDR3. CDR1 MNHNY and CDR2 SVGAGI come from the germline V gene (reference sequence).

This chain links TRBV5-1 with TRBJ1-4; 9 nucleotides agree with TRBD1. Trimming cost V 0 bases and J 3 bases; bases outside gene matches: 6. The CDR3 has 17 amino acids. The germline V gene has CDR1 SGHRS and CDR2 YFSETQ. This CDR3 is CASSLAGQGSANEKLFF. CDR3 nucleotide sequence: TGCGCCAGCAGCTTGGCGGGACAGGGTTCGGCTAATGAAAAACTGTTTTTT.

The chain combines TRBV9 with TRBJ2-7; TRBD1 is a possible D gene (6 bases). Germline CDR1 and CDR2: SGDLS and YYNGEE. V dropped 0 bases and J dropped 4 bases, with 14 bases sitting between them. This CDR3 is built from 15 residues. The CDR3 DNA follows: TGTGCCAGCAGCGTAGATCAGGGGCTAGCATACGAGCAGTACTTC. It is translated as CASSVDQGLAYEQYF.

The V gene is TRBV3-1 (or the pseudogene TRBV3-2), the J gene TRBJ1-4; D gene ambiguous. The V gene lost 1 base and the J gene lost 3 bases, with 12 bases spanning the gap. CDR3 length: 16 amino acids. Germline V gene data show CDR1 as LGHDT and CDR2 as YNNKEL (reference sequence). The CDR3 DNA reads as TGTGCCAGCAGCCAAGCCGCGGGCATGGCTAATGAAAAACTGTTTTTT. Translation gives CASSQAAGMANEKLFF.

V gene TRBV30 combines with J gene TRBJ1-6, with 8 nucleotides matching TRBD1. Germline lookup yields CDR1 GTSNPN and CDR2 SVGIG (reference sequence). Unmatched junction bases numbered 8, after V lost 4 bases and J lost 6 bases. This CDR3 region has 15 residues. The CDR3 DNA is TGTGCCTGGAAAGTACCGGGGACAGGTAATTCACCCCTCCACTTT. Protein sequence: CAWKVPGTGNSPLHF.

V gene TRBV7-6 combines with J gene TRBJ2-7, with 14 nucleotides matching TRBD2. V lost 2 bases, J lost 6 bases, and 12 bases stayed unmatched. This CDR3 spans 18 amino acids. Germline assignment: CDR1 SGHVS and CDR2 FNYEAQ. As DNA, the CDR3 is TGTGCCAGCAGCTTATACCCGGGACTAGCGGGAGACCGGGGCGAGCAGTACTTC. Its translation: CASSLYPGLAGDRGEQYF.

The chain joins TRBV5-6 to TRBJ2-5, with 12 positions matching TRBD2. V dropped 0 bases and J dropped 4; count of bases not matched to a gene: 4. Germline CDR1 SGHDT, CDR2 YYEEEE. CDR3 length equals 16 residues. This chain's CDR3 is CASSLASGGASETQYF. Here the CDR3 DNA reads TGTGCCAGCAGCTTGGCTAGCGGGGGGGCCTCAGAGACCCAGTACTTC.

The rearrangement links TRBV4-1 to TRBJ2-1; possibly TRBD1 for D (5 bases). Germline V gene lookup returns CDR1 MGHRA and CDR2 YSYEKL. The CDR3 has 16 residues. The ends were cut back, 0 bases at V and 6 bases at J, with 15 bases in the middle. The CDR3 is CASSQESGLGANEQFF. DNA for the CDR3: TGCGCCAGCAGCCAAGAATCCGGCCTAGGGGCCAATGAGCAGTTCTTC.

The chain employs TRBV19 and TRBJ1-1, with D possibly TRBD1 on 6 matching bases. Trimming pared 5 bases from V and 1 base from J, leaving 14 bases between. Per germline, CDR1 LNHDA and CDR2 SQIVND (reference sequence). The CDR3 loop spans 15 amino acids. The CDR3 region has the DNA TGTGCCAGTAGTTCAACAGGGTTGGGGAACACTGAAGCTTTCTTT. Translated, it gives CASSSTGLGNTEAFF. Full variable domain (remainder filled in from reference TRBV19 and TRBJ1-1): DGGITQSPKYLFRKEGQNVTLSCEQNLNHDAMYWYRQDPGQGLRLIYYSQIVNDFQKGDIAEGYSVSREKKESFPLTVTSAQKNPTAFYLCASSSTGLGNTEAFFGQGTRLTVV.

Turning to this clone: The sample has other DNA sequences that encode this CDR3 too. This chain joins TRBV9 and TRBJ2-7, with D tentatively TRBD2 (6 bases). Looked up from germline, CDR1 is SGDLS and CDR2 is YYNGEE. The V and J ends lost 0 bases and 0 bases respectively, with 10 bases between them. CDR3 length: 15 residues. In nucleotides, the CDR3 is TGTGCCAGCAGCGTAGGGGGGGACTCCTCCTACGAGCAGTACTTC. This gives the protein CASSVGGDSSYEQYF.

The chain has TRBV6-2 or TRBV6-3 and TRBJ1-2, with D hard to call. Germline assignment: CDR1 MNHEY and CDR2 SVGEGT. The CDR3 length is 15 residues. Trimming shortened V by 5 bases and J by 7 bases, and 20 bases separated the two germline ends. CDR3 in amino acids: CASSPRGGHLSGYTF. CDR3 coding DNA: TGTGCCAGCAGTCCCCGGGGAGGGCATCTCTCTGGCTACACCTTC.

J is TRBJ1-5 and V is TRBV11-2; D unclear. In germline, CDR1 is SGHAT, CDR2 FQNNGV. This CDR3 has 13 residues. The V and J ends lost 3 bases and 5 bases respectively, with 8 bases between them. The CDR3 loop reads CASSLGVDQPQHF. The CDR3 bases are TGTGCCAGCAGCTTGGGCGTGGATCAGCCCCAGCATTTT.

V gene TRBV4-1 combines with J gene TRBJ2-5; 10 bases are a match to TRBD2. There are 16 residues in the CDR3. After removal of 1 base from V and 5 bases from J, the junction contained 7 bases not matched to a gene. Per the germline V gene, CDR1 is MGHRA and CDR2 is YSYEKL. The CDR3 loop reads CASSQGSGGAEETQYF. As DNA, the CDR3 is TGCGCCAGCAGCCAAGGCAGCGGGGGGGCCGAGGAGACCCAGTACTTC.

The rearrangement uses TRBV13 and TRBJ1-1; 11 positions agree with TRBD1. This CDR3 contains 17 residues. V lost 5 bases to trimming and J lost 4 bases; unmatched junction nucleotides: 12. Germline CDR1 and CDR2: PRHDT and FYEKMQ (reference sequence). CDR3: CASSGEDRGRRSTEAFF. The CDR3 DNA sequence: TGTGCCAGCAGCGGGGAGGACAGGGGGCGGAGAAGCACTGAAGCTTTCTTT.

J is TRBJ1-6 and V is TRBV4-1, with D perhaps TRBD1 (5 bases). Deletions cut 2 bases from V and 14 bases from J, with 22 bases between. CDR1 MGHRA and CDR2 YSYEKL come from the germline V gene. The CDR3 is made up of 16 amino acids. The CDR3 loop is CASSQSRTTIARTLHF. CDR3 nucleotides: TGCGCCAGCAGCCAATCTAGGACAACGATTGCGCGAACCCTCCACTTT.

The genes are TRBV28 and TRBJ2-7, with a weak D call TRBD1 (6 bases). V was pared by 6 bases and J by 0 bases, with 9 bases between. Germline V CDR1 and CDR2: MDHEN, SYDVKM. CDR3 size: 13 residues. The CDR3 sequence: CASRMDSSYEQYF. In nucleotides, the CDR3 is TGTGCCAGCAGAATGGACAGCTCCTACGAGCAGTACTTC.

This chain uses TRBV19 with TRBJ2-7, with TRBD1 identical over 7 bases. This CDR3 spans 13 amino acids. With V trimmed by 5 bases and J by 5 bases, 6 bases remained unmatched. Germline V gene data show CDR1 as LNHDA and CDR2 as SQIVND (reference sequence). The CDR3 DNA follows: TGTGCCAGTAGTGGGACAGAGTCCCACGAGCAGTACTTC. This gives the protein CASSGTESHEQYF.

On this clone itself: Other DNA sequences in the same sample also yield this CDR3. The rearrangement joins TRBV19 to TRBJ2-7, with 8 bases identical to TRBD1. V shed 6 bases, J shed 6 bases, and the junction held 4 bases outside the gene matches. The CDR3 runs to 12 residues. Germline values: CDR1 LNHDA, CDR2 SQIVND (reference sequence). The DNA for the CDR3 is TGTGCCAGTAGCCTACAGGGGGGCGAGCAGTACTTC. It encodes CASSLQGGEQYF. The full variable domain, rest sourced from reference TRBV19 and TRBJ2-7, is DGGITQSPKYLFRKEGQNVTLSCEQNLNHDAMYWYRQDPGQGLRLIYYSQIVNDFQKGDIAEGYSVSREKKESFPLTVTSAQKNPTAFYLCASSLQGGEQYFGPGTRLTVT.

This chain uses TRBV19 with TRBJ1-5; TRBD1 agrees at 7 bases. CDR3 length: 15 residues. V lost 7 bases and J lost 1; bases outside the gene matches: 7. Germline lookup yields CDR1 LNHDA and CDR2 SQIVND (reference sequence). For the CDR3, the DNA is TGTGCCAGTAAGAGGGGACAGCAAAGCAATCAGCCCCAGCATTTT. Its translation: CASKRGQQSNQPQHF.